This T cell receptor (beta chain) is from a study of T-cell reconstitution after alpha-beta-depleted transplantation in children. Preparation of the TCRbeta library used unique molecular identifiers. TCRdb independently ran MiXCR on the PCR reads; one entry per CDR3 protein. This table holds hundreds of thousands of distinct CDR3 sequences, roughly an eighth found once. The TCR originated in a human donor who donated a stem cell graft to a child with combined immunodeficiency. Sequencing used PBMCs from the stem cell graft donor, obtained from the stem cell graft.

This CDR3 is CASSPTGRRAQHF. The CDR3 DNA sequence: TGTGCCAGCAGCCCGACAGGCCGGAGGGCCCAGCATTTT. The V and J genes are TRBV6-2 or TRBV6-3 and TRBJ1-5, with a tentative D call TRBD1 (6 bases). The CDR3 is made up of 13 amino acids. V lost 6 bases and J lost 11, with 17 bases in between. The germline V gene encodes CDR1 MNHEY and CDR2 SVGEGT.